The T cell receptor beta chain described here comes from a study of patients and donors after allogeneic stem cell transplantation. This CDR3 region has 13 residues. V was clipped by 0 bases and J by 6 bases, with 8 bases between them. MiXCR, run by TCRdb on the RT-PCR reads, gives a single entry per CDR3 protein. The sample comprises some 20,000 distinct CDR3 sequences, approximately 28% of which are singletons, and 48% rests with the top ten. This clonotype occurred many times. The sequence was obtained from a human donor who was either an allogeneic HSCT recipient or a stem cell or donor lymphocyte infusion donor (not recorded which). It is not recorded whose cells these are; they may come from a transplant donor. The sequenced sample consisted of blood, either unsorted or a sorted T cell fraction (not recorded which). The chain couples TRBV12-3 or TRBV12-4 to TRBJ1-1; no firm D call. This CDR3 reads CASSLAGWAEAFF. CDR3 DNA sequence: TGTGCCAGCAGTTTAGCGGGGTGGGCTGAAGCTTTCTTT.